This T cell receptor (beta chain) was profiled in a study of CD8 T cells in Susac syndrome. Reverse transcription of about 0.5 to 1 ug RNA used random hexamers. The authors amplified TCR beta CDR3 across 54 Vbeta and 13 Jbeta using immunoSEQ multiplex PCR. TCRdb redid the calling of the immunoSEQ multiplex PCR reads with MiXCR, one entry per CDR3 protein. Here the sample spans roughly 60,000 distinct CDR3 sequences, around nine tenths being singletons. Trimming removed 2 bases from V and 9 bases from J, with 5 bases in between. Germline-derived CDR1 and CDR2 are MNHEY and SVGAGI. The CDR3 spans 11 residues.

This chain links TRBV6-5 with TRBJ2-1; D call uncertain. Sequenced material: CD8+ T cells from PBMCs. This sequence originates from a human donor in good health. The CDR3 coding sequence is TGTGCCAGCAGTTACGGAAGTGAGCAGTTCTTC. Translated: CASSYGSEQFF.